This T cell receptor beta chain was sequenced in a study of blood T cell repertoires in COVID-19. Overall study context: Samples of COVID-19 (acute and convalescent) were obtained from the United States, Italy and Spain. T cells, B-cell-depleted T cells, or PBMCs supplied cDNA or gDNA.

Original processing methods: Amplifying reference gene primers gave estimates of nucleated cell counts. The repertoire was sequenced with immunoSEQ multiplex PCR; TCRdb's copy has only in-frame clones and lacks some. From that table come the V and J calls and clone size; the DNA was used to work out D and trimming. The sample yields under 300,000 clones, over 80% seen once. Germline V gene data show CDR1 as SGHRS and CDR2 as YFSETQ. Germline trimming cut 5 bases from V and 5 bases from J; bases unmatched to any gene: 8. The CDR3 covers 15 residues. Clinical histories supplied by participants themselves formed the basis of cohort assignment.

The origin of this receptor is a woman aged 18-29 years who had recovered from COVID-19. The source material was PBMCs or T cells enriched from blood (not recorded which). This chain uses TRBV5-1 with TRBJ2-2, with 8 bases lining up with TRBD1. CDR3 nucleotide sequence: TGCGCCAGCAGGTCCAGGGGGCTTGGGACCGGGGAGCTGTTTTTT. This gives the protein CASRSRGLGTGELFF.